These 25 T cell receptor beta chains came from one sample sequenced in a study of PD-1 blockade in classical Hodgkin lymphoma. Assay: immunoSEQ multiplex PCR; the TCRdb copy retains only in-frame clones and omits some. Seen here are about 2,000 clones, 75% to 85% observed once, and the top ten hold more than 8.5%. Autologous stem cell transplantation was followed by relapse in every patient, and brentuximab vedotin exposure varied. Sequenced material: peripheral blood mononuclear cells (PBMCs), taken at baseline. These receptors all stem from a human donor with classical Hodgkin lymphoma.

The rearrangement links TRBV19 to TRBJ2-2; D not certain. The CDR3 is 14 residues long. V was clipped by 2 bases and J by 6 bases, with 10 bases between them. In germline, CDR1 is LNHDA, CDR2 SQIVND (reference sequence). The CDR3 is CASSIRNEAGELFF. The CDR3 DNA is TGTGCCAGTAGTATACGGAACGAAGCCGGGGAGCTGTTTTTT.

The V call is TRBV9, the J call TRBJ1-1; unclear D gene. Trimming stripped 3 bases from V and 7 bases from J, with 13 bases between. The CDR3 loop spans 13 amino acids. Germline CDR1 SGDLS, CDR2 YYNGEE. The CDR3 DNA reads as TGTGCCAGCAGCGCGGAGTGGTCTCGTGAAGCTTTCTTT. Translation: CASSAEWSREAFF. The complete variable domain, with remaining parts taken from reference TRBV9 and TRBJ1-1, reads DSGVTQTPKHLITATGQRVTLRCSPRSGDLSVYWYQQSLDQGLQFLIQYYNGEERAKGNILERFSAQQFPDLHSELNLSSLELGDSALYFCASSAEWSREAFFGQGTRLTVV.

There are a few counts of this clone. The DNA for the CDR3 is TGTGCCAGCCTCGGCCTAGTGGGTTTGACCCCCACCACAGATACGCAGTATTTT. Protein sequence: CASLGLVGLTPTTDTQYF. This chain links TRBV7-8 with TRBJ2-3; D is uncertain. V shed 8 bases and J shed 2 bases, with 26 bases lying between them. This CDR3 is 18 amino acids long. CDR1 and CDR2 from the germline V gene are SGHVS and FQNEAQ.

The rearrangement uses TRBV27 and TRBJ1-1; D perhaps matches TRBD1 (5 bases). The germline gives CDR1 MNHEY, CDR2 SMNVEV (reference sequence). With 1 base removed from V and 0 bases from J, the gap between germline ends came to 12 bases. CDR3 length: 16 residues. CDR3 sequence: CASSLWPGPLNTEAFF. The CDR3 coding sequence is TGTGCCAGCAGTTTATGGCCAGGGCCCCTGAACACTGAAGCTTTCTTT.

CDR3 DNA sequence: TGCAGCACCCACAGCGGGGCCACTGAAGCTTTCTTT. Residues: CSTHSGATEAFF. The rearrangement uses TRBV29-1 and TRBJ1-1; D might be TRBD1 (5 bases). The CDR3 is 12 amino acids. V lost 8 bases, J lost 4 bases, and 14 bases lay in between. Germline lookup yields CDR1 SQVTM and CDR2 ANQGSEA.

The V gene is TRBV4-3, the J gene TRBJ1-1; D ambiguous. The CDR3 spans 14 residues. Germline assignment: CDR1 LGHNA and CDR2 YSLEER. Trimming shortened V by 0 bases and J by 7 bases, and 12 bases separated the two germline ends. The CDR3 loop is CASSQDKGRVEAFF. The DNA of the CDR3 is TGCGCCAGCAGCCAAGATAAGGGAAGGGTTGAAGCTTTCTTT.

V is TRBV2 and J is TRBJ1-4; possible D gene TRBD1, 6 bases. The CDR3 loop spans 15 amino acids. Germline loops: CDR1 SNHLY, CDR2 FYNNEI. Trimming removed 4 bases at V and 6 bases at J, with 15 bases between. CDR3: CASSVKAGADEKLFF. As DNA, the CDR3 is TGTGCCAGCAGTGTGAAGGCGGGGGCGGATGAAAAACTGTTTTTT.

The genes are TRBV4-3 and TRBJ2-3; 10 bases fit TRBD1. After removal of 0 bases from V and 13 bases from J, the junction contained 4 bases not matched to a gene. CDR1 is LGHNA and CDR2 is YSLEER in the germline V gene. This CDR3 is 13 amino acids long. The CDR3 DNA reads TGCGCCAGCAGCCAAGATTGGGGACAGGGGAAGTATTTT. It encodes CASSQDWGQGKYF.

This chain joins TRBV7-8 and TRBJ2-7; the D is unclear. This CDR3 has 13 amino acids. The V and J ends lost 2 bases and 3 bases respectively, with 8 bases between them. Germline assignment: CDR1 SGHVS and CDR2 FQNEAQ. The CDR3 DNA reads as TGTGCCAGCAGCTTATCGTATAACTACGAGCAGTACTTC. Translation gives CASSLSYNYEQYF.

The rearrangement links TRBV7-9 to TRBJ2-1; D is perhaps TRBD1 (6 bases). From germline, CDR1 is SEHNR and CDR2 FQNEAQ (reference sequence). V was clipped by 8 bases and J by 12 bases, with 17 bases between them. This CDR3 spans 12 amino acids. CDR3 loop: CASGTSGVGQFF. The CDR3 DNA sequence: TGTGCCAGCGGAACATCAGGGGTTGGGCAGTTCTTC.

CDR3 sequence (DNA): TGTGCCAGCAGCTTAAGGCTTGACAGGGCCTTCGGAGGCTACACCTTC. Its protein product is CASSLRLDRAFGGYTF. The chain links TRBV7-9 to TRBJ1-2; 7 bases line up with TRBD1. The germline V gene encodes CDR1 SEHNR and CDR2 FQNEAQ (reference sequence). J gave up 8 bases and V 2 bases, and 14 bases lay outside the gene matches. CDR3 length: 16 residues.

The J gene is TRBJ1-3, the V gene TRBV6-5; D unresolved. The length of the CDR3 is 13 residues. Trimming cost V 0 bases and J 4 bases, with 4 bases left between them. Germline-derived CDR1 and CDR2 are MNHEY and SVGAGI. As DNA, the CDR3 is TGTGCCAGCAGTTACTCACCAGGAAACACCATATATTTT. This codes for CASSYSPGNTIYF.

J is TRBJ2-7 and V is TRBV4-1; D gene ambiguous. Germline CDR1 reads MGHRA; CDR2 reads YSYEKL. Trimming stripped 4 bases from V and 5 bases from J, with 15 bases between. The CDR3 is made up of 14 amino acids. The CDR3 sequence is CASSPRADPNEQYF. DNA for the CDR3: TGCGCCAGCAGCCCACGGGCAGATCCGAACGAGCAGTACTTC.

The chain combines TRBV4-2 with TRBJ1-2; TRBD1 is a possible D gene (5 bases). The germline V gene encodes CDR1 LGHNA and CDR2 YNFKEQ. The CDR3 contains 14 residues. V lost 1 base and J lost 2, with 8 bases in between. The CDR3 DNA reads TGTGCCAGCAGCCAAGGGGACGGAAACTATGGCTACACCTTC. This translates into CASSQGDGNYGYTF.

V and J are TRBV6-1 and TRBJ1-1; unclear D gene. The CDR3 sequence is 16 residues long. V dropped 2 bases and J dropped 5 bases, with 18 bases sitting between them. CDR1 and CDR2 (germline): MNHNS, SASEGT. CDR3 DNA: TGTGCCAGCAGTGAATCGTCTCCTGGGCTCGGGACTGAAGCTTTCTTT. Translating it yields CASSESSPGLGTEAFF.

The chain is built from TRBV6-1 and TRBJ2-3; unclear D gene. Deletions cut 6 bases from V and 1 base from J, with 11 bases between. Germline V lookup: CDR1 MNHNS, CDR2 SASEGT. This CDR3 spans 14 amino acids. CDR3 residues: CASRTFYGTDTQYF. The CDR3 DNA follows: TGTGCCAGCAGAACCTTCTACGGCACAGATACGCAGTATTTT.

This chain uses TRBV5-1 with TRBJ1-4; possible D gene TRBD1, 5 bases. The CDR3 is 13 amino acids. The germline CDR1 and CDR2 sequences are SGHRS and YFSETQ. The V end lost 2 bases, the J end lost 3 bases, and 5 bases lay between the germline ends. The chain's CDR3 is CASSLGANEKLFF. CDR3 coding DNA: TGCGCCAGCAGCTTAGGGGCTAATGAAAAACTGTTTTTT.

The chain is built from TRBV7-9 and TRBJ1-5; 12 nucleotides match TRBD1. The germline V gene has CDR1 SEHNR and CDR2 FQNEAQ (reference sequence). This CDR3 region has 16 residues. Losses at the gene ends were 4 bases for V and 4 bases for J; bases not matched to a gene: 5. For the CDR3, the DNA is TGTGCCAGCAGCTACGGGACAGGGGGCAAGAATCAGCCCCAGCATTTT. Its translation: CASSYGTGGKNQPQHF.

For the CDR3, the DNA is TGTGCCAGCAGTGAGATAGCGGGAAGCACAGATACGCAGTATTTT. It yields the protein CASSEIAGSTDTQYF. The genes are TRBV9 and TRBJ2-3; 8 bases align to TRBD2. Germline CDR1 and CDR2: SGDLS and YYNGEE. The junction had 5 bases not matched to a gene; V was cut back by 5 bases and J by 0 bases. The CDR3 runs 15 residues.

In its sample, this clone is large (0.1 to 1%). The chain recombines TRBV4-2 with TRBJ2-7, with D possibly being TRBD1 or TRBD2 (5 bases each). The CDR3 is 16 amino acids. V shed 1 base and J shed 2 bases, with 15 bases lying between them. Germline loops: CDR1 LGHNA, CDR2 YNFKEQ. The CDR3 here is CASSQALVQGAYEQYF. In nucleotides, the CDR3 is TGTGCCAGCAGCCAAGCCCTGGTTCAGGGAGCCTACGAGCAGTACTTC.

The V call is TRBV19, the J call TRBJ1-5, with TRBD1 as a possible D gene (6 bases). The CDR3 covers 17 residues. The germline V gene encodes CDR1 LNHDA and CDR2 SQIVND (reference sequence). Between the trimmed V and J ends, which lost 7 bases and 4 bases, there was a span of 23 bases. This chain's CDR3 is CASKKLDGGRGNQPQHF. CDR3 in DNA: TGTGCCAGTAAAAAACTCGATGGGGGCAGGGGTAATCAGCCCCAGCATTTT.

V gene TRBV29-1 combines with J gene TRBJ1-1; TRBD1 agrees at 9 bases. The germline V gene has CDR1 SQVTM and CDR2 ANQGSEA. The CDR3 is 14 amino acids. After removal of 3 bases from V and 1 base from J, the junction contained 3 bases not matched to a gene. CDR3 sequence: CSVDLQGANTEAFF. CDR3 coding DNA: TGCAGCGTTGATTTACAGGGGGCGAACACTGAAGCTTTCTTT.

The chain employs TRBV5-4 and TRBJ1-2, with 8 bases lining up with TRBD1. The length of the CDR3 is 15 residues. Losses at the gene ends were 1 base for V and 1 base for J; bases not matched to a gene: 3. Germline V CDR1 and CDR2: SGHNT, YYREEE (reference sequence). CDR3 DNA: TGTGCCAGCAGCTTGCCGGGACAGGATAACTATGGCTACACCTTC. Translated, it gives CASSLPGQDNYGYTF. Using reference TRBV5-4 and TRBJ1-2 for the parts outside the CDR3, the full variable domain is ETGVTQSPTHLIKTRGQQVTLRCSSQSGHNTVSWYQQALGQGPQFIFQYYREEENGRGNFPPRFSGLQFPNYSSELNVNALELDDSALYLCASSLPGQDNYGYTFGSGTRLTVV.

The CDR3 loop is CASRRHGQNEKLFF. CDR3 coding DNA: TGTGCCAGCAGAAGACATGGACAGAATGAAAAACTGTTTTTT. The V gene is TRBV2, the J gene TRBJ1-4, with D possibly TRBD1 on 6 matching bases. This CDR3 is 14 amino acids long. Germline CDR1 reads SNHLY; CDR2 reads FYNNEI. Trimming took 6 bases from V and 5 from J, leaving 13 bases between them.

The chain uses TRBV2 and TRBJ2-1, with TRBD1 matching over 10 bases. Per germline, CDR1 SNHLY and CDR2 FYNNEI. V gave up 5 bases and J gave up 3 bases; unmatched junction bases: 4. CDR3 length: 15 residues. This CDR3 reads CASSTDRGGYNEQFF. CDR3 DNA sequence: TGTGCCAGCAGTACGGACAGGGGGGGCTACAATGAGCAGTTCTTC.